This entry is about one TCR beta chain. The CDR3 covers 15 residues. Germline assignment: CDR1 MGHRA and CDR2 YSYEKL. The germline V and J ends were trimmed by 2 bases and 8 bases, with 18 bases remaining between them. The data were taken from a study of blood T cell repertoires in COVID-19. Per the original data handling: Estimated nucleated cell counts came from reference gene primer amplification. Libraries were prepared by immunoSEQ multiplex PCR; TCRdb keeps only in-frame clonotypes and omits some of them. The V and J calls and clone size are taken from that table; D and trimming were inferred from the DNA. Of approximately 89,000 clones listed, approximately 80% were seen once; the top ten hold about 13%.

This chain links TRBV4-1 with TRBJ1-2; D unresolved. The sequencing sample was made of peripheral blood. The sequence came from a human donor in a cohort sampled during active COVID-19. The CDR3 nucleotides are TGCGCCAGCAGCCAACTAGGTCACGGGGAGTGGGGCTACACCTTC. Amino acids: CASSQLGHGEWGYTF.